This TCR beta chain is drawn from a study of cytomegalovirus exposure and HLA in healthy donors. The PCR used 60 Vbeta and 13 Jbeta primers. Some clones are missing from TCRdb's copy, which holds only in-frame ones; the method was immunoSEQ multiplex PCR. The sample yields about 110,000 clones, over 80% seen once. The CDR3 length is 11 residues. Germline assignment: CDR1 SGHTA and CDR2 FQGNSA. V lost 3 bases to trimming and J lost 11 bases; unmatched junction nucleotides: 3. The chain recombines TRBV7-2 with TRBJ1-1; 7 positions match TRBD1. Sequencing input: PBMCs. This sequence was found in a man between 45 and 60 years old in good health and CMV-seronegative. The CDR3 DNA sequence: TGTGCCAGCAGCTTTGACAGGGACGCTTTCTTT. Translating it yields CASSFDRDAFF.